Presented here are 4 T cell receptor beta chains from one specimen sequenced in a study of graft-versus-host responses after intestinal transplantation. Clones were read by immunoSEQ multiplex PCR, and TCRdb kept only the in-frame ones, dropping some. The sample lists approximately 20,000 clones; 85% to 95% were seen once. Sequencing was performed on PBMCs, taken about 260 days after intestinal transplant. These receptors all come from a human patient who received an intestinal transplant, so some T cells may come from the graft donor.

The CDR3 is CARSRDSSNGYTF. The CDR3 region has the DNA TGTGCCAGAAGTCGGGACAGTTCAAATGGCTACACCTTC. This chain uses TRBV5-3 with TRBJ1-2, with 7 bases aligning to TRBD1. TRBV5-3 is reported as an ORF; its role is uncertain. V lost 5 bases, J lost 6 bases, and 7 bases stayed unmatched. The CDR3 length is 13 residues.

This rearrangement joins TRBV10-3 to TRBJ2-7; D remains unclear. This CDR3 is built from 14 residues. V dropped 0 bases and J dropped 5 bases, with 11 bases sitting between them. Per the germline V gene, CDR1 is ENHRY and CDR2 is SYGVKD. For the CDR3, the DNA is TGTGCCATCAGTGAGTCGTACCTTTGGAACGAGCAGTACTTC. Encoded protein: CAISESYLWNEQYF.

The chain combines TRBV11-3 with TRBJ2-1; D is undetermined. Germline lookup yields CDR1 SGHNT and CDR2 YENEEA. Between the trimmed V and J ends, which lost 0 bases and 10 bases, there was a span of 7 bases. This CDR3 spans 12 amino acids. As DNA, the CDR3 is TGTGCCAGCAGCTTAGATTCCGGGGAGCAGTTCTTC. It translates to CASSLDSGEQFF.

The rearrangement uses TRBV28 and TRBJ2-3; D not resolved. Trimming removed 3 bases at V and 0 bases at J, with 10 bases between. This CDR3 has 15 amino acids. Germline CDR1 is MDHEN and CDR2 is SYDVKM. CDR3 residues: CASSLVQQSTDTQYF. The DNA of the CDR3 is TGTGCCAGCAGTTTGGTCCAGCAGAGCACAGATACGCAGTATTTT. The variable domain in full, with the rest retrieved from reference TRBV28 and TRBJ2-3, is DVKVTQSSRYLVKRTGEKVFLECVQDMDHENMFWYRQDPGLGLRLIYFSYDVKMKEKGDIPEGYSVSREKKERFSLILESASTNQTSMYLCASSLVQQSTDTQYFGPGTRLTVL.